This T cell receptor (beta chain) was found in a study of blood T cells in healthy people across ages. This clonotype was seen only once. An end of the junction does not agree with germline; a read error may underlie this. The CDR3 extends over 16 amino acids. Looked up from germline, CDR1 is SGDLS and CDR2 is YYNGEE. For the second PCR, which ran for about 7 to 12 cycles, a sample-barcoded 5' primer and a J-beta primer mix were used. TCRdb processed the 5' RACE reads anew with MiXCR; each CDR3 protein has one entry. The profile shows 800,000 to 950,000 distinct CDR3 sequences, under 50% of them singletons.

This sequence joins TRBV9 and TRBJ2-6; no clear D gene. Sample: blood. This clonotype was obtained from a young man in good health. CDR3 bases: TGTGCCAGCAGCCTATCAGGATTTCCTGGGGTCAACGTCCTGACTTTC. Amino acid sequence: CASSLSGFPGVNVLTF.